The 28 T cell receptor beta chains reported below all come from one sample, sequenced in a study of blood T cells in healthy people across ages. Alongside a J-beta primer mix, a sample-barcoded 5' primer served in a second PCR lasting about 7 to 11 cycles. Each CDR3 protein gets one entry after TCRdb re-called the 5' RACE reads with MiXCR. The profile shows 600,000 or so distinct CDR3 sequences, about 30% of them singletons. Sequencing used blood. The origin of the receptors is a woman older than 75 in good health.

Many counts were recorded for this clonotype. CDR3 nucleotides: TGCAGTGCTAGAGATTTAAGGACAGGGGGAAGCTACGAGCAGTACTTC. Translation: CSARDLRTGGSYEQYF. V is TRBV20-1 and J is TRBJ2-7; 10 nucleotides align to TRBD1. Trimming at V came to 0 bases and at J to 3 bases, leaving 8 bases not matched to a gene. Per germline, CDR1 DFQATT and CDR2 SNEGSKA (reference sequence). The CDR3 length is 16 residues.

In its sample, this clonotype was seen many times. The chain is built from TRBV11-2 and TRBJ2-7; D assignment may be TRBD1 or TRBD2 (5 bases each). This CDR3 is built from 14 residues. CDR1 and CDR2 from the germline V gene are SGHAT and FQNNGV. V was pared by 5 bases and J by 2 bases, with 13 bases between. This CDR3 reads CASSRSGGPYEQYF. CDR3 DNA: TGTGCCAGCAGCCGCTCTGGGGGTCCCTACGAGCAGTACTTC.

On this clonotype itself: A read error is possible here, since a much larger clone lies one base away. This rearrangement joins TRBV7-2 to TRBJ2-5, with D possibly called TRBD1 or TRBD2 (5 bases each). The V and J ends lost 0 bases and 11 bases respectively, with 22 bases between them. CDR1 is SGHTA and CDR2 is FQGNSA in the germline V gene. This CDR3 comprises 16 residues. This chain's CDR3 is CASSLAGRTGRDEQYF. As DNA, the CDR3 is TGTGCCAGCAGCTTAGCGGGACGTACCGGCAGGGATGAGCAGTACTTC.

This clonotype has at least ten counts. This sequence joins TRBV7-2 and TRBJ2-1; possibly TRBD1 for D (6 bases). Germline CDR1 reads SGHTA; CDR2 reads FQGNSA. This CDR3 has 15 amino acids. With 5 bases removed from V and 0 bases from J, the gap between germline ends came to 11 bases. The CDR3 coding sequence is TGTGCCAGCAGCCCCTGGACAGTCTCCTACAATGAGCAGTTCTTC. Protein sequence: CASSPWTVSYNEQFF. The variable domain in full, with the rest retrieved from reference TRBV7-2 and TRBJ2-1, is GAGVSQSPSNKVTEKGKDVELRCDPISGHTALYWYRQSLGQGLEFLIYFQGNSAPDKSGLPSDRFSAERTGGSVSTLTIQRTQQEDSAVYLCASSPWTVSYNEQFFGPGTRLTVL.

At least ten counts were recorded for this clonotype. The J gene is TRBJ1-2, the V gene TRBV30, with no clear D. CDR1 GTSNPN and CDR2 SVGIG come from the germline V gene (reference sequence). Trimming shortened V by 2 bases and J by 4 bases, and 11 bases separated the two germline ends. The CDR3 loop spans 13 amino acids. DNA for the CDR3: TGTGCCTGGAGTAGCCCACCCAGCTATGGCTACACCTTC. It codes for CAWSSPPSYGYTF. The full variable domain, its missing parts supplied by reference TRBV30 and TRBJ1-2, is SQTIHQWPATLVQPVGSPLSLECTVEGTSNPNLYWYRQAAGRGLQLLFYSVGIGQISSEVPQNLSASRPQDRQFILSSKKLLLSDSGFYLCAWSSPPSYGYTFGSGTRLTVV.

V is TRBV11-3 and J is TRBJ2-1, with a tentative D call TRBD1 (6 bases). Trimming left V 3 bases short and J 10 bases short, with 10 bases between. This CDR3 has 12 amino acids. The germline V gene encodes CDR1 SGHNT and CDR2 YENEEA. The DNA for the CDR3 is TGTGCCAGCAGCTTGTCTGACAGGGAGCAGTTCTTC. Translating gives CASSLSDREQFF.

This chain connects TRBV20-1 to TRBJ1-1, with no clear D. In germline, CDR1 is DFQATT, CDR2 SNEGSKA (reference sequence). The V and J ends lost 0 bases and 3 bases respectively, with 14 bases between them. The CDR3 runs 15 residues. DNA of the CDR3: TGCAGTGCTAGAGATCTCGTGGCCGGATACACTGAAGCTTTCTTT. This translates into CSARDLVAGYTEAFF.

The table lists this clonotype with many counts. The chain employs TRBV7-2 and TRBJ2-5, with D hard to call. The CDR3 covers 17 residues. Trimming took off 2 bases at V and 2 bases at J, with 18 bases between the two ends. Germline V lookup: CDR1 SGHTA, CDR2 FQGNSA. This chain's CDR3 is CASSLRRRSTAQETQYF. The CDR3, as DNA: TGTGCCAGCAGCTTACGAAGACGATCGACGGCACAAGAGACCCAGTACTTC. Variable domain in full (rest from reference TRBV7-2 and TRBJ2-5): GAGVSQSPSNKVTEKGKDVELRCDPISGHTALYWYRQSLGQGLEFLIYFQGNSAPDKSGLPSDRFSAERTGGSVSTLTIQRTQQEDSAVYLCASSLRRRSTAQETQYFGPGTRLLVL.

This clonotype came up many times. The chain is built from TRBV7-9 and TRBJ2-7; maybe TRBD2 (7 bases). The CDR3 runs to 17 residues. Germline CDR1 SEHNR, CDR2 FQNEAQ (reference sequence). Trimming took off 1 base at V and 2 bases at J, with 18 bases between the two ends. CDR3: CASSLGGGDRRAYEQYF. CDR3 sequence (DNA): TGTGCCAGCAGCTTAGGGGGGGGAGACAGGCGAGCCTACGAGCAGTACTTC.

The table lists this clonotype with many counts. This sequence joins TRBV29-1 and TRBJ2-3; TRBD1 might be the D (6 bases). The V end was cut by 5 bases, the J end by 2 bases, with 17 bases between. The germline gives CDR1 SQVTM, CDR2 ANQGSEA. The length of the CDR3 is 15 residues. Here the CDR3 reads CSVPDRVGATDTQYF. The CDR3 nucleotides are TGCAGCGTTCCCGACAGAGTGGGGGCCACAGATACGCAGTATTTT.

This clonotype was detected a few times. This chain joins TRBV30 and TRBJ2-7; TRBD1 matches at 9 bases. The CDR3 is 15 amino acids. Losses at the gene ends were 6 bases for V and 1 base for J; bases not matched to a gene: 10. In germline, CDR1 is GTSNPN, CDR2 SVGIG (reference sequence). The CDR3 loop reads CACTFRQGESYEQYF. For the CDR3, the DNA is TGTGCCTGCACCTTCCGACAGGGGGAATCCTACGAGCAGTACTTC.

On this clonotype itself: Just one base apart from a much larger clone, this may be a read error. The J gene is TRBJ2-1, the V gene TRBV20-1; 15 nucleotides line up with TRBD2. Germline-derived CDR1 and CDR2 are DFQATT and SNEGSKA (reference sequence). Losses at the gene ends were 5 bases for V and 13 bases for J; bases not matched to a gene: 21. This CDR3 is 18 amino acids long. CDR3 DNA sequence: TGCAGTGCTTTAACCGGGACTAGCGGGGGGCCGTACCAAGAGACCCAGTTCTTC. Protein: CSALTGTSGGPYQETQFF.

This clonotype was detected only a few times. The chain employs TRBV5-1 and TRBJ1-1; no definite D call. The CDR3 extends over 13 amino acids. V lost 4 bases, J lost 2 bases, and 9 bases lay in between. The germline V gene encodes CDR1 SGHRS and CDR2 YFSETQ. The CDR3 DNA reads TGCGCCAGCAGCAGGGTCTCCAACACTGAAGCTTTCTTT. Translated, it gives CASSRVSNTEAFF.

J is TRBJ1-2 and V is TRBV2, with 7 positions matching TRBD1. Trimming took 5 bases from V and 6 from J; bases not matched to a gene: 12. Looked up from germline, CDR1 is SNHLY and CDR2 is FYNNEI. The CDR3 is 15 amino acids. CDR3 sequence (DNA): TGTGCCAGCAGTCCTCAGACAGGGACCGCTCATGGCTACACCTTC. Translating gives CASSPQTGTAHGYTF.

This clonotype was seen a single time. This rearrangement joins TRBV9 to TRBJ2-2; maybe TRBD1 (6 bases). V was pared by 5 bases and J by 3 bases, with 11 bases between. Germline values: CDR1 SGDLS, CDR2 YYNGEE. The CDR3 has 14 residues. The CDR3 DNA is TGTGCCAGCAGGAGACAGGATGACACCGGGGAGCTGTTTTTT. Amino acid sequence: CASRRQDDTGELFF.

This clonotype was recorded many times. V gene TRBV20-1 combines with J gene TRBJ2-7, with 9 nucleotides matching TRBD2. The J segment lost 3 bases and the V segment lost 6 bases, leaving 9 bases of the junction unmatched. Germline CDR1 reads DFQATT; CDR2 reads SNEGSKA (reference sequence). The CDR3 totals 14 residues. The CDR3 here is CSADRAAGGYEQYF. Here the CDR3 DNA reads TGCAGTGCGGATAGGGCAGCGGGGGGCTACGAGCAGTACTTC.

This clonotype was picked up many times. The chain carries TRBV11-3 and TRBJ2-1; D gene unclear. Germline V gene lookup returns CDR1 SGHNT and CDR2 YENEEA. Trimming pared 1 base from V and 6 bases from J, leaving 10 bases between. This CDR3 has 14 amino acids. The CDR3 spells CASSLGGVGNEQFF. The CDR3, as DNA: TGTGCCAGCAGCTTAGGAGGCGTGGGCAATGAGCAGTTCTTC.

This clonotype occurred many times. This chain connects TRBV20-1 to TRBJ2-7, with 9 bases lining up with TRBD2. Germline CDR1 DFQATT, CDR2 SNEGSKA (reference sequence). The CDR3 loop spans 15 amino acids. With V trimmed by 1 base and J by 2 bases, 6 bases remained unmatched. This chain's CDR3 is CSARVPAGGPYEQYF. CDR3 nucleotide sequence: TGCAGTGCTAGAGTACCAGCGGGGGGACCCTACGAGCAGTACTTC.

Ten or more counts support this clonotype. The chain carries TRBV2 and TRBJ2-1, with 7 positions matching TRBD1. With 5 bases clipped from V and 2 bases from J, the junction kept 6 bases outside the gene matches. CDR1 and CDR2 (germline): SNHLY, FYNNEI. This CDR3 contains 15 residues. The CDR3 DNA sequence: TGTGCCAGCAGTACACGACAGGGTACCTACAATGAGCAGTTCTTC. Translating gives CASSTRQGTYNEQFF.

This clonotype was recorded once. The V gene is TRBV7-3, the J gene TRBJ2-1; 11 bases are a match to TRBD2. The ends lost 1 base at V and 15 bases at J; junction bases unmatched: 11. In germline, CDR1 is SGHTA, CDR2 FQGTGA. The CDR3 loop spans 15 amino acids. The CDR3 spells CASSLIAGGHNERFF. The CDR3 DNA reads as TGTGCCAGCAGCTTAATAGCGGGGGGGCACAATGAGAGGTTCTTC.

This clonotype was observed many times. CDR3 nucleotide sequence: TGTGCCAGCAGCCAAGATGACAGGATGAGAGAAAAACTGTTTTTT. It codes for CASSQDDRMREKLFF. The chain joins TRBV3-1 to TRBJ1-4, with D tentatively TRBD1 (6 bases). The CDR3 totals 15 residues. With 0 bases removed from V and 8 bases from J, the gap between germline ends came to 13 bases. Germline V CDR1 and CDR2: LGHDT, YNNKEL (reference sequence). The whole variable domain, remainder taken from reference TRBV3-1 and TRBJ1-4, is DTAVSQTPKYLVTQMGNDKSIKCEQNLGHDTMYWYKQDSKKFLKIMFSYNNKELIINETVPNRFSPKSPDKAHLNLHINSLELGDSAVYFCASSQDDRMREKLFFGSGTQLSVL.

At least ten counts were recorded for this clonotype. Given a much more abundant clone one base away, this may be a read error. The rearrangement joins TRBV3-1 to TRBJ1-2; D gene uncertain. V lost 0 bases and J 0 bases, leaving 11 bases between the germline ends. Germline V gene sequence: CDR1 LGHDT, CDR2 YNNKEL (reference sequence). This CDR3 region has 16 residues. DNA for the CDR3: TGTGCCAGCAGCCAAGATTGGGGATCGGCTAACTATGGCTACACCTTC. It yields the protein CASSQDWGSANYGYTF.

The chain is built from TRBV9 and TRBJ2-2, with 7 bases matching TRBD1. There are 14 residues in the CDR3. Looked up from germline, CDR1 is SGDLS and CDR2 is YYNGEE. The junction had 3 bases not matched to a gene; V was cut back by 2 bases and J by 5 bases. The CDR3 is CASSVAQGTGELFF. CDR3 DNA sequence: TGTGCCAGCAGCGTGGCACAGGGGACCGGGGAGCTGTTTTTT.

This clonotype was observed many times. This chain links TRBV6-2 or TRBV6-3 with TRBJ2-1, with D possibly called TRBD1 or TRBD2 (5 bases each). This CDR3 has 15 amino acids. With 6 bases removed from V and 2 bases from J, the gap between germline ends came to 14 bases. Germline-derived CDR1 and CDR2 are MNHEY and SVGEGT. The CDR3 here is CASSLRDGTYNEQFF. CDR3 nucleotide sequence: TGTGCCAGCAGCCTCCGGGACGGAACCTACAATGAGCAGTTCTTC.

This rearrangement joins TRBV29-1 to TRBJ1-1; D might be TRBD1 (5 bases). CDR3 length equals 12 residues. Germline CDR1 and CDR2: SQVTM and ANQGSEA. The V end lost 7 bases, the J end lost 1 base, and 10 bases lay between the germline ends. The CDR3 DNA is TGCAGCGGTGCTCAGGGGAACACTGAAGCTTTCTTT. Its translation: CSGAQGNTEAFF.

This chain uses TRBV7-9 with TRBJ2-3; D unclear. The V gene lost 5 bases and the J gene lost 2 bases, with 14 bases spanning the gap. The CDR3 runs to 15 residues. CDR1 SEHNR and CDR2 FQNEAQ come from the germline V gene (reference sequence). The CDR3 is CASSTVSFPTDTQYF. CDR3 sequence (DNA): TGTGCCAGCAGCACAGTTTCGTTCCCCACAGATACGCAGTATTTT.

In its sample, this clonotype was seen a few times. The chain is built from TRBV2 and TRBJ1-5; D is undetermined. Germline CDR1 is SNHLY and CDR2 is FYNNEI. CDR3 length: 13 amino acids. V was pared by 8 bases and J by 7 bases, with 15 bases between. The CDR3 loop is CASVQTPGQPQHF. The CDR3 DNA sequence: TGTGCCAGCGTGCAAACCCCGGGGCAGCCCCAGCATTTT.

This clonotype was recorded at least ten times. The J gene is TRBJ1-5, the V gene TRBV9; 7 positions agree with TRBD1. Germline V lookup: CDR1 SGDLS, CDR2 YYNGEE. There are 13 residues in the CDR3. V shed 3 bases and J 6 bases; nucleotides not matched to a gene: 3. CDR3 sequence (DNA): TGTGCCAGCAGCGGCGGGGACAGTCAGCCCCAGCATTTT. This gives the protein CASSGGDSQPQHF.